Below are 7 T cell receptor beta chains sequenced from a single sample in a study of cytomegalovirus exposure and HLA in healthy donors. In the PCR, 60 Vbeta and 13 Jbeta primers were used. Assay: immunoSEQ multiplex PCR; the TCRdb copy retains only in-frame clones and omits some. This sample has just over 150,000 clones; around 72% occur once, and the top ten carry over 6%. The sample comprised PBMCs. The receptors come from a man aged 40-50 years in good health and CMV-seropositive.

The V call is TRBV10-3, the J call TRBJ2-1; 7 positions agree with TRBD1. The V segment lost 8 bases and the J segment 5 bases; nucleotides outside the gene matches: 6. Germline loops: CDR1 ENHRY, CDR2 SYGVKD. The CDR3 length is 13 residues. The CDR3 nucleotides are TGTGCCATCTCCCGGGACAGCCACAATGAGCAGTTCTTC. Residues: CAISRDSHNEQFF.

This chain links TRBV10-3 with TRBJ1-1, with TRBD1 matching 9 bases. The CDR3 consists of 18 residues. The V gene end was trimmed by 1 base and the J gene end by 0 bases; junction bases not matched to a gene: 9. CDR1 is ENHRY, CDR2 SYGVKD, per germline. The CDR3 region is CAISEYGTGTNMNTEAFF. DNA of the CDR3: TGTGCCATCAGTGAGTATGGGACAGGGACTAACATGAACACTGAAGCTTTCTTT.

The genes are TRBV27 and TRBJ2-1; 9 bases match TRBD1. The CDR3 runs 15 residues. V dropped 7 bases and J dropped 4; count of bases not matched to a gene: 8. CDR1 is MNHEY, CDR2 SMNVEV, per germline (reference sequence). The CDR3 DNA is TGTGCCAGCAACCTCCGGGACAGGGCGTACAATGAGCAGTTCTTC. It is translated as CASNLRDRAYNEQFF.

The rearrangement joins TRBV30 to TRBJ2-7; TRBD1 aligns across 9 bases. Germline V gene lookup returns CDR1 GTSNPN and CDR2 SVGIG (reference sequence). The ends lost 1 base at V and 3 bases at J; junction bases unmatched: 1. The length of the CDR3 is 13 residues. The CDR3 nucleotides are TGTGCCTGGAGTGGGACAGGGGACTACGAGCAGTACTTC. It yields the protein CAWSGTGDYEQYF.

The CDR3 protein is CASSQAMRDTETQYF. CDR3 bases: TGCGCCAGCAGCCAAGCAATGCGGGATACGGAGACCCAGTACTTC. The chain employs TRBV4-3 and TRBJ2-5, with D tentatively TRBD2 (6 bases). CDR3 length: 15 residues. V lost 1 base, J lost 5 bases, and 14 bases lay in between. CDR1 LGHNA and CDR2 YSLEER come from the germline V gene.

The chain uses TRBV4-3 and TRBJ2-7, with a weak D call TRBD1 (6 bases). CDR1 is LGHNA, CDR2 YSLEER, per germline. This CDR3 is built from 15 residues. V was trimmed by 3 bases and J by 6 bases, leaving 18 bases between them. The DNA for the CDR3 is TGCGCCAGCAGCCAGGATCCCGGGACATTGGGCGAGCAGTACTTC. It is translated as CASSQDPGTLGEQYF.

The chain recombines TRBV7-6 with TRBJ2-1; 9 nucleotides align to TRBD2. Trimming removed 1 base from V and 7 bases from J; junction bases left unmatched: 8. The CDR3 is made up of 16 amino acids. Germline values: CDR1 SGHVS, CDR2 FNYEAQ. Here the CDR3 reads CASSLEERGAGNEQFF. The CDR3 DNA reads TGTGCCAGCAGCTTAGAGGAGCGGGGGGCCGGGAATGAGCAGTTCTTC.